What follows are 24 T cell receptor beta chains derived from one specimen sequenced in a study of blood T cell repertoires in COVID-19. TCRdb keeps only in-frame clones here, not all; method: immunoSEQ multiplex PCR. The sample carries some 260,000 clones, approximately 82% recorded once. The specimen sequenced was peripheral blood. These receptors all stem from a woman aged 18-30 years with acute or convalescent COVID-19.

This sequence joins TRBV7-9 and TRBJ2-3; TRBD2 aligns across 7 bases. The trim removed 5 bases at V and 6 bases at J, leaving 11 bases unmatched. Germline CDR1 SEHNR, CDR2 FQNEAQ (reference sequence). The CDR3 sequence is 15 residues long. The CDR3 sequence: CASSNTRREMDTQYF. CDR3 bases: TGTGCCAGCAGCAATACACGGCGGGAGATGGATACGCAGTATTTT.

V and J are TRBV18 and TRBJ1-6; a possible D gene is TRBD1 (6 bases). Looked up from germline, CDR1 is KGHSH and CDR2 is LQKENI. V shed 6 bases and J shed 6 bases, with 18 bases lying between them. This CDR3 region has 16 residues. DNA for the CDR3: TGTGCCAGCTCCCACGCCGGGGGGGGCGCTAATTCACCCCTCCACTTT. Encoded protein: CASSHAGGGANSPLHF.

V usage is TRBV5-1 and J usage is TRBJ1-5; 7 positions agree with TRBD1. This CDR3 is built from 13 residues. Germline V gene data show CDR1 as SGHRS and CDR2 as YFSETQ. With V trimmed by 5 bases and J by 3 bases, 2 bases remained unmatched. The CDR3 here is CASSDRDNQPQHF. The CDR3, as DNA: TGCGCCAGCAGTGACAGGGACAATCAGCCCCAGCATTTT.

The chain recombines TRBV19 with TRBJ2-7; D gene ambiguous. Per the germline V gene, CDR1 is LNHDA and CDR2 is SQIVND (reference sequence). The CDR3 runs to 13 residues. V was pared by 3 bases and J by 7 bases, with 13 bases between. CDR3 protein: CASSIFPKEEQYF. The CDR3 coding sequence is TGTGCCAGTAGTATTTTCCCAAAAGAGGAGCAGTACTTC.

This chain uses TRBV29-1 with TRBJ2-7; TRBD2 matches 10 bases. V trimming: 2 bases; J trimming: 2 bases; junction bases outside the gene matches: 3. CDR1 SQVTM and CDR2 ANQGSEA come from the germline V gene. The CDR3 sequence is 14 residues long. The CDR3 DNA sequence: TGCAGCGTTGAAATGGGACTAGCGCCCTACGAGCAGTACTTC. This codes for CSVEMGLAPYEQYF.

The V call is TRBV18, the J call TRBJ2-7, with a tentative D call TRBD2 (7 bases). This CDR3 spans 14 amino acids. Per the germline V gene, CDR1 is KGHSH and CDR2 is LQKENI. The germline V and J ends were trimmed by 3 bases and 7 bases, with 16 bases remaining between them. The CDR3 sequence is CASSPGGQSTEQYF. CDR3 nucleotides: TGTGCCAGCTCACCGGGGGGGCAGAGTACGGAGCAGTACTTC.

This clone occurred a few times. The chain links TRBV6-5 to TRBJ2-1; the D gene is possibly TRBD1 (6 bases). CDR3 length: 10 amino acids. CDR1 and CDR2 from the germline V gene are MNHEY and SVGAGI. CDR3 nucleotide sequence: TGTGCGTCATGGGGGACAGAGCAGTTCTTC. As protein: CASWGTEQFF.

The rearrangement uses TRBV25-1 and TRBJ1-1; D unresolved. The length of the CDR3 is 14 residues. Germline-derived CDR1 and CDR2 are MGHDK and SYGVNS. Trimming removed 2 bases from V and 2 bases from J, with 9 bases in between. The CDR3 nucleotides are TGTGCCAGCAGTGAAAGCCCAGGAAACACTGAAGCTTTCTTT. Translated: CASSESPGNTEAFF. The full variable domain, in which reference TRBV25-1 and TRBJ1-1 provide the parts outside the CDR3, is EADIYQTPRYLVIGTGKKITLECSQTMGHDKMYWYQQDPGMELHLIHYSYGVNSTEKGDLSSESTVSRIRTEHFPLTLESARPSHTSQYLCASSESPGNTEAFFGQGTRLTVV.

The CDR3 DNA sequence: TGTGCCAGCAGTTACGGGACTAGCGGGGAGAGCAGCACAGATACGCAGTATTTT. Protein product: CASSYGTSGESSTDTQYF. The genes are TRBV11-3 and TRBJ2-3; TRBD2 agrees at 13 bases. There are 18 residues in the CDR3. Losses at the gene ends were 6 bases for V and 0 bases for J; bases not matched to a gene: 9. The germline CDR1 and CDR2 sequences are SGHNT and YENEEA.

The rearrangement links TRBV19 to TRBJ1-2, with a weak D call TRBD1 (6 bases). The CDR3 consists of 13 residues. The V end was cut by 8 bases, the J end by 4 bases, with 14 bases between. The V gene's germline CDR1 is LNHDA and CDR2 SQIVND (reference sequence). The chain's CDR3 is CASLGEGVYGYTF. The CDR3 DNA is TGTGCCAGTTTAGGAGAGGGGGTCTATGGCTACACCTTC.

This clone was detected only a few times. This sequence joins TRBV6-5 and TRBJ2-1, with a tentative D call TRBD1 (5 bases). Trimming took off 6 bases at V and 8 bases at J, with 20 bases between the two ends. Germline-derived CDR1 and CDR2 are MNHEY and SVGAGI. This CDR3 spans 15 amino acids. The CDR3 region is CASSMDPGPPYEQFF. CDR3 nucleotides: TGTGCCAGCAGCATGGACCCAGGGCCCCCCTATGAGCAGTTCTTC.

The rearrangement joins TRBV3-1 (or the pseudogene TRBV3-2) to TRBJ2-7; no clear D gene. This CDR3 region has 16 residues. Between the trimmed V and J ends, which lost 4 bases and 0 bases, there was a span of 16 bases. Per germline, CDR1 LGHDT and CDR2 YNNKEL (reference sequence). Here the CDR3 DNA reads TGTGCCAGCAGCCTCAAGGCTACAAGGAGCTCCTACGAGCAGTACTTC. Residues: CASSLKATRSSYEQYF.

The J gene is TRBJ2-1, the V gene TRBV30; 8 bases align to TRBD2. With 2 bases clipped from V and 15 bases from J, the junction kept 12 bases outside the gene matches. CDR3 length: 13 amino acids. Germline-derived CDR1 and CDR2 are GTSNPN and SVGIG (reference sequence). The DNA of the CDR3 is TGTGCCTGGAGTAAGGGTAGCGGGGCTCTTAGGTTCTTC. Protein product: CAWSKGSGALRFF.

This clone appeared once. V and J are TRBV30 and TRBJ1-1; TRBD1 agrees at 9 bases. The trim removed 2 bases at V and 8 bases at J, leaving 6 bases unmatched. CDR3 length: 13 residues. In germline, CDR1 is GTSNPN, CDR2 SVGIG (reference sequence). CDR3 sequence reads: CAWSIHGTGEAFF. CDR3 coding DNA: TGTGCCTGGAGTATCCATGGGACAGGGGAAGCTTTCTTT.

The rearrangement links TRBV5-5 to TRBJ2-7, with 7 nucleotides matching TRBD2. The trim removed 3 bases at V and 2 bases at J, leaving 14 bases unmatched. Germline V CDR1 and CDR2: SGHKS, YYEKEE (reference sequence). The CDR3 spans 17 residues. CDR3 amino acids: CASSSTLWRETTYEQYF. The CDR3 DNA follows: TGTGCCAGCAGCTCTACCCTCTGGCGGGAGACCACCTACGAGCAGTACTTC.

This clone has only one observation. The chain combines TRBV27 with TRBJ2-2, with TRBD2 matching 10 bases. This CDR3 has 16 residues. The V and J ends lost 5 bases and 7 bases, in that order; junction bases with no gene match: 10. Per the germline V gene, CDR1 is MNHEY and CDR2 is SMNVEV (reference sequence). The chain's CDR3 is CASSAQTSGLGGELFF. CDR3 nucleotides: TGTGCCAGCAGTGCACAGACTAGCGGGTTGGGCGGGGAGCTGTTTTTT.

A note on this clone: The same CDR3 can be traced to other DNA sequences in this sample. The CDR3 sequence: CASSQASGATGELFF. The CDR3 DNA reads as TGTGCCAGCAGCCAAGCTAGCGGAGCCACCGGGGAGCTGTTTTTT. This chain joins TRBV3-1 (or the pseudogene TRBV3-2) and TRBJ2-2, with 7 bases aligning to TRBD2. The CDR3 has 15 residues. CDR1 and CDR2 from the germline V gene are LGHDT and YNNKEL (reference sequence). The V segment lost 1 base and the J segment 4 bases; nucleotides outside the gene matches: 3.

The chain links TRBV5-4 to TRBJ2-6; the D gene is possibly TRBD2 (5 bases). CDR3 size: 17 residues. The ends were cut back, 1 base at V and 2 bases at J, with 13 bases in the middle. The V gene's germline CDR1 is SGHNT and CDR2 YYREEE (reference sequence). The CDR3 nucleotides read TGTGCCAGCAGCTTGTGGGAGAGGCCGACTGGGGCCAACGTCCTGACTTTC. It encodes CASSLWERPTGANVLTF.

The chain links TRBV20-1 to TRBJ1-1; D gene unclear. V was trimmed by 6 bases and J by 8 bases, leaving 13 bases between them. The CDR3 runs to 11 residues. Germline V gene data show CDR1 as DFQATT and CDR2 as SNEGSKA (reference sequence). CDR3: CSAQPGAEAFF. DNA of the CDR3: TGCAGTGCCCAACCGGGAGCCGAAGCTTTCTTT.

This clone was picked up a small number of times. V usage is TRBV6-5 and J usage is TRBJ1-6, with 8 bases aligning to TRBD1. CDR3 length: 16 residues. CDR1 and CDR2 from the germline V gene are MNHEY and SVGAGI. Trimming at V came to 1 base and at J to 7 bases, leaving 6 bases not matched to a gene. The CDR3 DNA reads TGTGCCAGCAGTTACTTTTTAACAGGGGGGAATTCACCCCTCCACTTT. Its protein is CASSYFLTGGNSPLHF.

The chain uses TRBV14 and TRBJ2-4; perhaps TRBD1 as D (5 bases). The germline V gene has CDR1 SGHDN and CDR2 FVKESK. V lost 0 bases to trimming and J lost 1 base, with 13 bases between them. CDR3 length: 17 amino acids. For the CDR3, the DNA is TGTGCCAGCAGCCAAGATTCCCAGGGAATTGCCAAAAACATTCAGTACTTC. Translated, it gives CASSQDSQGIAKNIQYF.

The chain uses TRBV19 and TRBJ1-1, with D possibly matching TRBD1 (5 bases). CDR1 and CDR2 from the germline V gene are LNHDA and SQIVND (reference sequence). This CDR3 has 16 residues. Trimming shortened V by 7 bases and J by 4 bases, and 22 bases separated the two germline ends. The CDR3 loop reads CASTLGLTVRGTEAFF. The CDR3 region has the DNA TGTGCCAGTACCTTAGGTTTGACAGTTAGAGGCACTGAAGCTTTCTTT.

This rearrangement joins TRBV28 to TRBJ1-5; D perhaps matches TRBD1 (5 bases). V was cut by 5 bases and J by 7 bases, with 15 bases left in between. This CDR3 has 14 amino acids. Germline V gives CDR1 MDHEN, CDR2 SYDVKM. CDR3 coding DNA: TGTGCCAGCAGTGGGGGGATCGGCCTGCAGCCCCAGCATTTT. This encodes CASSGGIGLQPQHF.

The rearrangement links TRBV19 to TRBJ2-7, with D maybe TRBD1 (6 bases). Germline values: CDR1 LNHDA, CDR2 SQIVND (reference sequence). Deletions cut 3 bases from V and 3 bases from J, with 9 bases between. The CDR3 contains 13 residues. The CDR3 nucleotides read TGTGCCAGTAGTATTCAACAGGGCTACGAGCAGTACTTC. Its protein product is CASSIQQGYEQYF.